This T cell receptor beta chain was captured by sequencing in a study of T cell repertoires in cytomegalovirus infection. At the level of the study: An indication of both CMV infection and matching HLA type came from public TCR beta signatures.

Study results and limitations: CMV-specific TCR beta clonotypes restricted by HLA-C were the ones dominating the ex vivo response. Using cumulative public TCR beta family frequency, the authors identified those who carried CMV together with the relevant HLA.

This clonotype was seen at least ten times. What it binds is not known. One entry per CDR3 protein, called by TCRdb with MiXCR from the reads. The profile covers around 280,000 distinct CDR3 sequences, with about 9.1% appearing a single time and approximately 2.3% taken by the ten largest. V lost 1 base, J lost 7 bases, and 1 base stayed unmatched. This CDR3 contains 12 residues. Germline-derived CDR1 and CDR2 are SGHDT and YYEEEE. The rearrangement links TRBV5-6 to TRBJ2-5; 7 bases map to TRBD2. The TCR sequence derives from a human donor in good health (CMV status not recorded). Some clones in this sample may be carry-over from other donors' samples. The sequencing sample was made of PBMCs. The CDR3 coding sequence is TGTGCCAGCAGCTTGTCGGGAGGGACCCAGTACTTC. Translating gives CASSLSGGTQYF.